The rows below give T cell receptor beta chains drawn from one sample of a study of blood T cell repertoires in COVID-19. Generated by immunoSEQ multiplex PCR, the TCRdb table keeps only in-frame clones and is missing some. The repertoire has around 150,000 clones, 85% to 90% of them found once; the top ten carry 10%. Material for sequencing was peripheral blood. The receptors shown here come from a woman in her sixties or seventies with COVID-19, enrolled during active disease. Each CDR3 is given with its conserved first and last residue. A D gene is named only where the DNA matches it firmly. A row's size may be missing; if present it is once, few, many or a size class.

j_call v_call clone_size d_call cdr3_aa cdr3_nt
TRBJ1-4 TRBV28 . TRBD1 CASTGQNEKLFF TGTGCCAGCACGGGACAGAATGAAAAACTGTTTTTT
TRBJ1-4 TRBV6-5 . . CASSYSETNEKLFF TGTGCCAGCAGTTACAGTGAGACTAATGAAAAACTGTTTTTT
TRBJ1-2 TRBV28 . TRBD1 CASGDARDRDYGYTF TGTGCCAGCGGCGATGCAAGGGACAGGGACTATGGCTACACCTTC
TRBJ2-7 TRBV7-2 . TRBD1 CASSPRTGIPHEQYF TGTGCCAGCAGCCCCCGGACAGGGATCCCCCACGAGCAGTACTTC
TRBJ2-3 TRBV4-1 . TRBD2 CASSYGTSFDTQYF TGCGCCAGCAGCTATGGGACTAGCTTTGATACGCAGTATTTT
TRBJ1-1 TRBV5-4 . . CASRRVGRDTEAFF TGTGCCAGCAGGCGGGTAGGGAGAGACACTGAAGCTTTCTTT
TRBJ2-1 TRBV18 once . CASSPSGDIYNEQFF TGTGCCAGCTCACCCAGCGGAGATATCTACAATGAGCAGTTCTTC
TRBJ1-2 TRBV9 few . CASSVVAGYGYTF TGTGCCAGCAGCGTAGTTGCGGGGTATGGCTACACCTTC
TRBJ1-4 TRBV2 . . CASSRDRATNEKLFF TGTGCCAGCAGCCGTGACAGAGCAACTAATGAAAAACTGTTTTTT
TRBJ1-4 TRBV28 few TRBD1 CASRSNRGPTNEKLFF TGTGCCAGCAGATCTAACAGGGGCCCAACTAATGAAAAACTGTTTTTT
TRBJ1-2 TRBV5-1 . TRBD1 CASSTGQGLGYTF TGCGCCAGCAGCACGGGACAGGGGCTCGGCTACACCTTC
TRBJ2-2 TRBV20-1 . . CSASSGDTGELFF TGCAGTGCTAGTTCCGGGGACACCGGGGAGCTGTTTTTT
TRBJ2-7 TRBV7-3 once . CASSIPGEGTEQYF TGTGCCAGCAGCATCCCGGGAGAGGGGACCGAGCAGTACTTC
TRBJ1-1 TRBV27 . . CASRLWRNTEAFF TGTGCCAGCAGGCTCTGGAGGAACACTGAAGCTTTCTTT
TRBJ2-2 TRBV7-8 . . CASSTRPPATGNTGELFF TGTGCCAGCAGCACGCGGCCTCCCGCGACAGGAAACACCGGGGAGCTGTTTTTT
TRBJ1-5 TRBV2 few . CASSPQRAGNQPQHF TGTGCCAGCAGTCCACAGCGGGCGGGCAATCAGCCCCAGCATTTT
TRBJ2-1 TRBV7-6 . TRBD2 CASSSPRQLAGVYNEQFF TGTGCCAGCAGCTCCCCGCGCCAGCTAGCGGGGGTCTACAATGAGCAGTTCTTC
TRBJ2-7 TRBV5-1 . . CASSFTGYEQYF TGCGCCAGCAGCTTCACAGGGTACGAGCAGTACTTC
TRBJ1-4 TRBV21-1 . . CASSVTPLPVGTGMEKLFF TGTGCCAGCAGCGTAACCCCCCTCCCCGTGGGGACAGGGATGGAAAAACTGTTTTTT
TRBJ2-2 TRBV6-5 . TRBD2 CASNGGAGRTGELFF TGTGCCAGCAACGGGGGAGCGGGGCGGACCGGGGAGCTGTTTTTT
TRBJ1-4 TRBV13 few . CASSLGEGLFF TGTGCCAGCAGCCTGGGGGAGGGGCTGTTTTTT
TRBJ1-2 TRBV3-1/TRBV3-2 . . CASSQEGRGHGYTF TGTGCCAGCAGCCAAGAGGGGAGGGGCCATGGCTACACCTTC
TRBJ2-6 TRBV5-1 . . CASRQGEGSGANVLTF TGCGCCAGCAGACAGGGCGAGGGTTCTGGGGCCAACGTCCTGACTTTC
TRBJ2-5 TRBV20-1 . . CSAHSQETQYF TGCAGTGCTCACAGCCAAGAGACCCAGTACTTC
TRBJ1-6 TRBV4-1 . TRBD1 CASSQEGTANYNSPLHF TGCGCCAGCAGCCAAGAAGGGACAGCCAACTATAATTCACCCCTCCACTTT
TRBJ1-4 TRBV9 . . CASSVGPAGEYEKLFF TGTGCCAGCAGCGTAGGCCCGGCGGGGGAATATGAAAAACTGTTTTTT
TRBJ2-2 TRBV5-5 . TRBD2 CASSSPPSGGTNTGELFF TGTGCCAGCAGCTCGCCCCCAAGCGGGGGTACGAACACCGGGGAGCTGTTTTTT
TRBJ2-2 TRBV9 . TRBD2 CASSAKLAGATGELFF TGTGCCAGCAGCGCCAAACTAGCGGGGGCGACTGGGGAGCTGTTTTTT
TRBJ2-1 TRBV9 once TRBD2 CASSVALAGGLRNEQFF TGTGCCAGCAGCGTAGCCTTAGCGGGGGGGCTGAGGAATGAGCAGTTCTTC
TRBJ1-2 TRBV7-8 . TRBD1 CASSSGQLYGYTF TGTGCCAGCAGCTCGGGACAGCTCTATGGCTACACCTTC
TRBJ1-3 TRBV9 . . CASSTGIGNGNTIYF TGTGCCAGCAGCACAGGGATTGGGAATGGAAACACCATATATTTT
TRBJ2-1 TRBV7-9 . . CASSLAANSFYNEQFF TGTGCCAGCAGCTTAGCTGCTAACTCCTTCTACAATGAGCAGTTCTTC
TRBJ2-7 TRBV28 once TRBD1 CASRKTGTESYEQYF TGTGCCAGCAGGAAAACCGGGACAGAGTCCTACGAGCAGTACTTC
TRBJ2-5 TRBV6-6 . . CASSFTGQLQETQYF TGTGCCAGCAGTTTCACCGGACAGCTCCAAGAGACCCAGTACTTC
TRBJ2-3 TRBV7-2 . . CASSGGSGARTDTQYF TGTGCCAGCAGCGGGGGTAGCGGTGCGAGGACAGATACGCAGTATTTT
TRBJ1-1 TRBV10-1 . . CASSERTQGRNTEAFF TGCGCCAGCAGTGAACGGACACAGGGTCGGAACACTGAAGCTTTCTTT
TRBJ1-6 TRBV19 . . CASSMDSSYNSPLHF TGTGCCAGTAGTATGGACAGCTCCTATAATTCACCCCTCCACTTT
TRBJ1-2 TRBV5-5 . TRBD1 CASSFGTGNFGYTF TGTGCCAGCAGCTTCGGGACAGGGAATTTTGGCTACACCTTC
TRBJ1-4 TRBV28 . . CASSLVQGEKLFF TGTGCCAGCAGTTTAGTCCAGGGGGAAAAACTGTTTTTT
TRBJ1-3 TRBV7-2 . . CASSLDGRSGNTIYF TGTGCCAGCAGCTTAGACGGTCGCTCTGGAAACACCATATATTTT
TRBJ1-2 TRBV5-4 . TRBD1 CASSLMTGGNYGYTF TGTGCCAGCAGCTTGATGACAGGGGGGAACTATGGCTACACCTTC
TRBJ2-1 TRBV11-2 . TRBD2 CASSRGTSRVNEQFF TGTGCCAGCAGCCGAGGGACTAGCAGAGTTAATGAGCAGTTCTTC
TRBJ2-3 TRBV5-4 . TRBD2 CASSFGGTNTDTQYF TGTGCCAGCAGCTTCGGGGGGACTAACACAGATACGCAGTATTTT
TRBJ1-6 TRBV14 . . CASSRKITGNSPLHF TGTGCCAGCAGCCGTAAAATAACGGGGAATTCACCCCTCCACTTT
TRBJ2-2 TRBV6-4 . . CASSKLGGRVTGELFF TGTGCCAGCAGTAAATTGGGAGGCCGTGTCACCGGGGAGCTGTTTTTT
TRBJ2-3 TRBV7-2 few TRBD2 CASSQAGVADTQYF TGTGCCAGCAGCCAAGCGGGGGTGGCAGATACGCAGTATTTT
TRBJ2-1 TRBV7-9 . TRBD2 CASSFNKHGGTYNEQFF TGTGCCAGCAGCTTCAATAAACACGGGGGGACCTACAATGAGCAGTTCTTC
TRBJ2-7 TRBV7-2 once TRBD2 CASSPSGGQTYEQYF TGTGCCAGCAGCCCTAGCGGGGGCCAAACCTACGAGCAGTACTTC
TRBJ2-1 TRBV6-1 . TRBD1 CASSEGQGDYNEQFF TGTGCCAGCAGTGAAGGACAGGGGGACTACAATGAGCAGTTCTTC
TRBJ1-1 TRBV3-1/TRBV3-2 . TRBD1 CASSQSIRDRGRRSPEAFF TGTGCCAGCAGCCAATCCATTAGGGACAGGGGGCGCCGTTCGCCTGAAGCTTTCTTT
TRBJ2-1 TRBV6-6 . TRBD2 CASNPVAGGFNNEQFF TGTGCCAGCAATCCGGTAGCGGGTGGGTTTAACAATGAGCAGTTCTTC